The source of this TCR beta chain is a study of early T cells in non-severe SARS-CoV-2 infection. As for the study in general: Unsorted whole blood bulk RNA was sequenced, with unpaired chains. The study's findings and limits: Matches to VDJdb favored anti-spike CD8 responses and missed private and CD4 specificities.

This CDR3 region has 10 residues. Germline CDR1 reads LNHDA; CDR2 reads SQIVND (reference sequence). In its sample, this clonotype was seen many times. The antigen remains unidentified. In TCRdb, the 5' RACE reads were re-called with MiXCR into one record per CDR3 protein. This table has about 76,000 distinct CDR3 sequences, over 9% appearing once. Sequencing was carried out using whole blood. The sequence came from an adult who was a healthcare worker with PCR-confirmed SARS-CoV-2 infection or an uninfected control (not recorded which). This chain links TRBV19 with TRBJ2-5; 9 bases agree with TRBD1. Here the CDR3 DNA reads TGTGACAGGGGGCGAGAGACCCAGTACTTC. Translated: CDRGRETQYF.